These 5 T cell receptor beta chains were all obtained from the same sample, sequenced in a study of CXCR3-negative and CXCR3-positive naive CD8 T cells. Libraries of TRB cDNA were made by 5' RACE and carried UMIs. TCRdb re-called the 5' RACE reads and shows each CDR3 protein once, DNA omitted. The listing records tens of thousands of distinct CDR3 sequences. The sequenced material came from memory CD8+ T cells from blood. These receptors all come from a human donor in good health. Some clones in this sample may be carry-over from other donors' samples.

This sequence joins TRBV4-3 and TRBJ1-4; TCRdb's D gene call, TRBD1, goes unchecked for lack of DNA. Germline V CDR1 and CDR2: LGHNA, YSLEER. This CDR3 has 15 amino acids. CDR3 sequence reads: CASSQTQGENEKLFF.

The chain carries TRBV3-1 and TRBJ2-1; without DNA, the TCRdb call of TRBD2 cannot be checked. Germline-derived CDR1 and CDR2 are LGHDT and YNNKEL (reference sequence). The CDR3 consists of 16 residues. The CDR3 here is CASSHATSGVYNEQFF.

The chain employs TRBV28 and TRBJ2-1. The CDR3 runs to 13 residues. Germline V gives CDR1 MDHEN, CDR2 SYDVKM. The CDR3 sequence: CASSFLWPNEQFF.

This rearrangement joins TRBV29-1 to TRBJ2-1; the D call from TCRdb, TRBD1, cannot be confirmed without DNA. The germline V gene encodes CDR1 SQVTM and CDR2 ANQGSEA. CDR3 length: 13 amino acids. CDR3: CSVPGNLYNEQFF.

The rearrangement joins TRBV28 to TRBJ2-1; no DNA is available, so the TRBD1 call from TCRdb remains unchecked. Germline CDR1 is MDHEN and CDR2 is SYDVKM. The CDR3 covers 16 residues. The CDR3 loop reads CASSSTDSLLYNEQFF.